This TCR beta chain was sequenced for a study of glioma-infiltrating T cells. The CDR3 length is 14 residues. A word on this clonotype: One junction end does not reproduce the germline sequence, and a read error may be involved.

The iRepertoire nested amplicon-rescue multiplex PCR amplified TCR alpha and beta CDR3s from RNA. Each CDR3 protein is one row after TCRdb ran MiXCR on the multiplex PCR reads. The sample yields under 200,000 distinct CDR3 sequences, 25% to 35% seen once. The chain carries TRBV12-3 or TRBV12-4 and TRBJ1-5; tentative D call: TRBD1 (6 bases). The TCR originated in a human donor with low-grade glioma or glioblastoma, undergoing nonglioma brain surgery, or in good health (not recorded which). The sample was glioma tissue, nonneoplastic brain tissue, or PBMCs (not recorded which). CDR3 in DNA: TGTGCCAGCAGTGGGGGACATTACAATCATCCCCAGCATTTT. It is translated as CASSGGHYNHPQHF.